A selection of T cell receptor beta chains follows, all from one sample in a study of T cell responses to AZD1222 COVID-19 vaccine. Some clones are missing from TCRdb's copy, which holds only in-frame ones; the method was immunoSEQ multiplex PCR. The data contain around 61,000 clones, approximately 83% of them singletons. Here the sequenced sample was peripheral blood, taken on day 0 of AZD1222 vaccination. These receptors were obtained from an adult in good health. Both conserved end residues are part of each CDR3. The order of the fields is clone size, J gene, V gene, D gene, CDR3 protein, CDR3 DNA. D genes are given only for firm matches. The size field is filled for only some rows; it gives once, few, many or a size class.

-,TRBJ1-4,TRBV30,-,CAWSPRAGEKLFF,TGTGCCTGGAGTCCCAGGGCTGGGGAAAAACTGTTTTTT
-,TRBJ1-6,TRBV7-2,-,CASSSDRSSYNSPLHF,TGTGCCAGCAGCTCCGACAGGAGCTCCTATAATTCACCCCTCCACTTT
-,TRBJ2-7,TRBV18,-,CASSPPRQVTGEQYF,TGTGCCAGCTCACCACCCCGACAGGTAACGGGCGAGCAGTACTTC
once,TRBJ1-2,TRBV10-2,-,CASSESRRTGGYTF,TGCGCCAGCAGTGAGTCGCGACGTACAGGGGGCTACACCTTC
few,TRBJ1-5,TRBV10-3,-,CAISLDRNQPQHF,TGTGCCATCAGCTTAGACAGGAATCAGCCCCAGCATTTT
-,TRBJ2-1,TRBV10-3,-,CAIRGRNSYNEQFF,TGTGCCATCAGGGGTAGGAACTCCTACAATGAGCAGTTCTTC
-,TRBJ1-1,TRBV7-9,TRBD1,CASRERQGANTEAFF,TGTGCCAGCAGGGAGAGACAGGGCGCGAACACTGAAGCTTTCTTT
-,TRBJ2-1,TRBV4-2,TRBD2,CASSQGGAGGPWNEQFF,TGTGCCAGCAGCCAAGGCGGGGCGGGGGGGCCGTGGAATGAGCAGTTCTTC
-,TRBJ2-3,TRBV5-6,TRBD2,CASSRRGGRGDTQYF,TGTGCCAGCAGCAGGCGGGGGGGCCGGGGAGATACGCAGTATTTT
-,TRBJ2-7,TRBV15,TRBD1,CATSRIPGTGFDEQYF,TGTGCCACCAGCAGAATCCCCGGGACAGGGTTTGACGAGCAGTACTTC
-,TRBJ2-7,TRBV2,-,CASHTDTYEQYF,TGTGCCAGCCATACGGATACCTACGAGCAGTACTTC
-,TRBJ1-1,TRBV3-1/TRBV3-2,TRBD1,CASSRLPGTGGVFPNTEAFF,TGTGCCAGCAGCCGGTTACCTGGGACAGGGGGCGTATTCCCGAACACTGAAGCTTTCTTT
-,TRBJ2-2,TRBV7-3,-,CASSIGTPTGELFF,TGTGCCAGCAGCATCGGGACACCCACCGGGGAGCTGTTTTTT
few,TRBJ1-4,TRBV5-6,-,CASSLIATNEKLFF,TGTGCCAGCAGCTTGATCGCAACTAATGAAAAACTGTTTTTT
once,TRBJ1-1,TRBV12-3/TRBV12-4,TRBD1,CASTETGPTEAFF,TGTGCCAGCACCGAGACAGGGCCCACTGAAGCTTTCTTT
-,TRBJ1-1,TRBV10-3,-,CAISGTGTEAFF,TGTGCCATCAGTGGGACGGGCACTGAAGCTTTCTTT
-,TRBJ1-5,TRBV15,TRBD1,CATSRGQGIRDQPQHF,TGTGCCACCAGCAGAGGACAGGGAATCAGAGATCAGCCCCAGCATTTT
-,TRBJ2-1,TRBV29-1,-,CSVEEGVGLQFF,TGCAGCGTTGAAGAAGGGGTGGGACTGCAGTTCTTC
-,TRBJ1-1,TRBV7-2,TRBD1,CASSPRQGALEAFF,TGTGCCAGCAGCCCAAGACAGGGGGCTCTTGAAGCTTTCTTT
-,TRBJ2-3,TRBV24-1,-,CATSDLGGAEFTDTQYF,TGTGCCACCAGTGACCTGGGCGGAGCGGAATTCACAGATACGCAGTATTTT
-,TRBJ2-7,TRBV28,-,CAGWGSSYEQYF,TGTGCCGGCTGGGGGAGCTCCTACGAGCAGTACTTC
-,TRBJ2-7,TRBV11-2,-,CASSFGDSEGLYEQYF,TGTGCCAGCAGCTTCGGGGACTCTGAGGGCCTCTACGAGCAGTACTTC
-,TRBJ2-7,TRBV4-2,TRBD1,CASRGTGADEQYF,TGTGCCAGTCGAGGGACAGGGGCTGACGAGCAGTACTTC
-,TRBJ1-1,TRBV11-3,-,CASSKGGGTEAFF,TGTGCCAGCAGTAAGGGAGGGGGGACTGAAGCTTTCTTT
-,TRBJ2-7,TRBV28,TRBD1,CASSSVGTAPVKQYF,TGTGCCAGCAGTTCCGTCGGGACAGCCCCTGTGAAGCAGTACTTC
-,TRBJ1-1,TRBV28,TRBD1,CASSYVGQGGAFF,TGTGCCAGCAGTTACGTGGGACAGGGGGGAGCTTTCTTT
-,TRBJ2-2,TRBV2,-,CASISGPGGTGELFF,TGTGCCAGCATCTCCGGGCCCGGCGGCACCGGGGAGCTGTTTTTT
-,TRBJ2-2,TRBV19,TRBD1,CASSISSGTGITGELFF,TGTGCCAGTAGTATAAGCTCCGGGACAGGGATCACCGGGGAGCTGTTTTTT
-,TRBJ2-5,TRBV12-3/TRBV12-4,-,CASSLWRETQYF,TGTGCCAGCAGTTTGTGGCGGGAGACCCAGTACTTC
-,TRBJ2-7,TRBV11-2,-,CASSLGVGIGREQYF,TGTGCCAGCAGCTTAGGGGTTGGAATTGGGCGCGAGCAGTACTTC
-,TRBJ2-2,TRBV12-3/TRBV12-4,-,CASSYPGELFF,TGTGCCAGCAGTTATCCCGGGGAGCTGTTTTTT
-,TRBJ2-7,TRBV13,TRBD2,CASRRRGGDPTYEQYF,TGTGCCAGCAGACGCCGGGGAGGGGATCCCACCTACGAGCAGTACTTC
-,TRBJ1-4,TRBV28,-,CASSLVFEKLFF,TGTGCCAGCAGTCTGGTGTTCGAAAAACTGTTTTTT
-,TRBJ1-2,TRBV19,-,CASRKNYGYTF,TGTGCCAGTCGTAAAAACTATGGCTACACCTTC
-,TRBJ1-1,TRBV19,-,CASIAAMNTEAFF,TGTGCCAGTATCGCCGCTATGAACACTGAAGCTTTCTTT
once,TRBJ2-1,TRBV4-2,-,CASSQDITGPYNEQFF,TGTGCCAGCAGCCAAGATATAACTGGCCCCTACAATGAGCAGTTCTTC
-,TRBJ2-7,TRBV5-5,TRBD1,CASSLDVGGYNEQYF,TGTGCCAGCAGCTTGGATGTAGGGGGCTACAACGAGCAGTACTTC
-,TRBJ1-2,TRBV6-7,-,CASSYKGPAF,TGTGCCAGCAGTTACAAAGGCCCCGCCTTC
-,TRBJ2-7,TRBV3-1/TRBV3-2,-,CASSRAGIHYEQYF,TGTGCCAGCAGCCGGGCGGGGATTCACTACGAGCAGTACTTC
-,TRBJ1-6,TRBV11-1,-,CASSLAMGTAPLHF,TGTGCCAGCAGCTTAGCAATGGGGACGGCACCCCTCCACTTT
-,TRBJ1-5,TRBV30,TRBD1,CAWGTDSNQPQHF,TGTGCCTGGGGGACAGATAGCAATCAGCCCCAGCATTTT
-,TRBJ2-2,TRBV19,TRBD2,CASSPRLAGRTGELFF,TGTGCCAGTAGTCCTCGACTAGCGGGGCGAACCGGGGAGCTGTTTTTT
-,TRBJ2-5,TRBV5-4,-,CASKGQETQYF,TGTGCCAGCAAGGGGCAAGAGACCCAGTACTTC
-,TRBJ2-3,TRBV5-1,-,CASSLGGALDTQYF,TGCGCCAGCAGCTTGGGGGGCGCGTTAGATACGCAGTATTTT
-,TRBJ2-3,TRBV5-4,TRBD2,CASSSGTSGGPWGTDTQYF,TGTGCCAGCAGCTCCGGGACTAGCGGGGGGCCGTGGGGCACAGATACGCAGTATTTT
-,TRBJ2-1,TRBV9,TRBD2,CASSAGGTPYNEQFF,TGTGCCAGCAGCGCCGGGGGGACCCCTTACAATGAGCAGTTCTTC
few,TRBJ1-1,TRBV9,-,CASSPRRGGATEAFF,TGTGCCAGCAGCCCCCGGAGAGGGGGGGCCACTGAAGCTTTCTTT
-,TRBJ2-2,TRBV5-1,-,CASSLDGGDTGELFF,TGCGCCAGCAGCTTGGACGGGGGAGACACCGGGGAGCTGTTTTTT
once,TRBJ2-3,TRBV24-1,-,CATSAWVADTQYF,TGTGCCACCAGTGCCTGGGTTGCAGATACGCAGTATTTT